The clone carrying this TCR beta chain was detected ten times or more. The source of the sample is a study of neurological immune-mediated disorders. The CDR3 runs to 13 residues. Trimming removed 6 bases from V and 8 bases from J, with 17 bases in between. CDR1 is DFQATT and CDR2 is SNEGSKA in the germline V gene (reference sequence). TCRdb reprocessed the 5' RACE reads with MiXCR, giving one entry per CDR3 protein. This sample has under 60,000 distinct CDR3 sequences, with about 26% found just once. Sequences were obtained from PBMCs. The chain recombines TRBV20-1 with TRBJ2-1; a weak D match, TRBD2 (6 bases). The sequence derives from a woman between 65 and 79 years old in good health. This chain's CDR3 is CSASSVTGDEQFF. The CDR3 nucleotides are TGCAGTGCCTCCTCGGTCACGGGGGATGAGCAGTTCTTC.